This TCR beta chain came from a study of cytomegalovirus exposure and HLA in healthy donors. Study results and caveats: TCR beta V- and J-gene trimming was later associated with a missense DCLRE1C variant.

In regard to this clone: Its antigen is unidentified.

The length of the CDR3 is 14 residues. CDR1 is ENHRY, CDR2 SYGVKD, per germline. V lost 3 bases to trimming and J lost 5 bases, with 13 bases between them. Primers for the PCR totalled 60 Vbeta and 13 Jbeta. Measured with immunoSEQ multiplex PCR; TCRdb has only the in-frame clones, and not every one. Of some 170,000 clones listed, roughly 80% are singletons. The V call is TRBV10-3, the J call TRBJ2-5, with D possibly being TRBD2 (6 bases). The sample was PBMCs. This TCR derives from a man aged 25 to 45 in good health and CMV-seropositive. CDR3 DNA: TGTGCCATCAGTGACCTCGGGGGTCGCGAGACCCAGTACTTC. This translates into CAISDLGGRETQYF.